Shown below are 19 T cell receptor beta chains from a single sample sequenced in a study of CD8 T cells in ankylosing spondylitis. TCRdb reprocessed the 5' RACE reads via MiXCR and lists one record per CDR3 protein. This sample yields approximately 440,000 distinct CDR3 sequences, of which 15% to 20% are seen a single time; under 1.2% belongs to the top ten. Study-wide results and caveats: A TCR beta motif of roughly eight highly homologous variants appeared characteristic of ankylosing spondylitis blood.

The antigens of these receptors remain unknown. Sequenced: blood, either unsorted or a sorted T cell fraction (not recorded which). The receptors here all came from a male donor with ankylosing spondylitis.

This clonotype was observed a few times. This chain links TRBV20-1 with TRBJ1-2, with unresolved D. This CDR3 spans 12 amino acids. CDR1 is DFQATT, CDR2 SNEGSKA, per germline (reference sequence). V lost 7 bases, J lost 6 bases, and 15 bases lay in between. CDR3 region: CSVIPPDHGYTF. The CDR3 coding sequence is TGCAGTGTCATCCCTCCGGATCATGGCTACACCTTC.

The chain combines TRBV6-2 or TRBV6-3 with TRBJ2-7; no reliable D call. The CDR3 covers 15 residues. CDR1 MNHEY and CDR2 SVGEGT come from the germline V gene. V shed 2 bases and J shed 3 bases, with 14 bases lying between them. The CDR3 DNA is TGTGCCAGCAGTTACCCTGATCTTTCAAACTACGAGCAGTACTTC. Its translation is CASSYPDLSNYEQYF.

This clonotype came up a few times. The rearrangement uses TRBV6-1 and TRBJ2-4; D gene unclear. In germline, CDR1 is MNHNS, CDR2 SASEGT. The CDR3 totals 15 residues. The V end was cut by 3 bases, the J end by 0 bases, with 9 bases between. CDR3 amino acids: CASSDVRLAKNIQYF. The DNA of the CDR3 is TGTGCCAGCAGTGATGTCCGACTAGCCAAAAACATTCAGTACTTC.

There are a few counts of this clonotype. The chain uses TRBV10-2 and TRBJ2-1; 9 bases are a match to TRBD2. With 0 bases clipped from V and 15 bases from J, the junction kept 12 bases outside the gene matches. The CDR3 totals 15 residues. The germline CDR1 and CDR2 sequences are WSHSY and SAAADI. The CDR3, as DNA: TGCGCCAGCAGTGAGTCGTCAGGGACTAGCCGGGTGCGGTTCTTC. Translation gives CASSESSGTSRVRFF.

To note about this clonotype: This clone may be a read error of a much larger clone one base away. This chain joins TRBV5-1 and TRBJ2-3, with 7 bases aligning to TRBD2. The CDR3 totals 16 residues. Germline loops: CDR1 SGHRS, CDR2 YFSETQ. The CDR3 DNA reads TGCGCCGGCAGCTTGGAGTTGCGGGAGTACACAGATACGCAGTATTTT. Translating it yields CAGSLELREYTDTQYF.

This clonotype was detected only a few times. This chain uses TRBV5-1 with TRBJ2-1; D gene uncertain. The CDR3 length is 17 residues. Per the germline V gene, CDR1 is SGHRS and CDR2 is YFSETQ. The V end lost 3 bases, the J end lost 0 bases, and 16 bases lay between the germline ends. CDR3 region: CASSSTGQKSSYNEQFF. The CDR3 bases are TGCGCCAGCAGCTCGACGGGTCAGAAGAGCTCCTACAATGAGCAGTTCTTC.

In its sample, this clonotype was seen many times. The rearrangement links TRBV6-1 to TRBJ1-6; 7 nucleotides match TRBD1. J gave up 14 bases and V 2 bases, and 24 bases lay outside the gene matches. This CDR3 is built from 19 residues. In germline, CDR1 is MNHNS, CDR2 SASEGT. This CDR3 is CASSELLTIPGRRTGALHF. In DNA, the CDR3 is TGTGCCAGCAGTGAACTTCTAACAATTCCGGGACGGAGAACAGGGGCCCTCCACTTT.

This clonotype was seen a few times. The chain links TRBV20-1 to TRBJ1-1; 9 nucleotides match TRBD1. Germline V CDR1 and CDR2: DFQATT, SNEGSKA (reference sequence). This CDR3 has 15 amino acids. Losses at the gene ends were 5 bases for V and 3 bases for J; bases not matched to a gene: 10. CDR3 in amino acids: CSARPGQGFDTEAFF. The CDR3 nucleotides are TGCAGTGCTCGACCGGGACAGGGCTTCGACACTGAAGCTTTCTTT.

This clonotype was recorded a few times. This sequence joins TRBV9 and TRBJ2-1, with D perhaps matching TRBD2 (5 bases). Trimming pared 0 bases from V and 9 bases from J, leaving 10 bases between. Germline V lookup: CDR1 SGDLS, CDR2 YYNGEE. The CDR3 has 13 residues. The CDR3 DNA reads TGTGCCAGCAGCGTAGCTAGCCGAAGTGAGCAGTTCTTC. Translation: CASSVASRSEQFF.

This clonotype was recorded many times. The chain combines TRBV20-1 with TRBJ2-2; tentative D call: TRBD2 (7 bases). This CDR3 is built from 18 residues. Germline lookup yields CDR1 DFQATT and CDR2 SNEGSKA (reference sequence). Deletions cut 3 bases from V and 0 bases from J, with 20 bases between. DNA for the CDR3: TGCAGTGCTAGTGAATATGTTCGGGGGGCCTCGAACACCGGGGAGCTGTTTTTT. This codes for CSASEYVRGASNTGELFF.

This clonotype was seen more than once but under ten times. The chain is built from TRBV10-3 and TRBJ2-4, with D perhaps matching TRBD2 (5 bases). This CDR3 is built from 15 residues. Germline-derived CDR1 and CDR2 are ENHRY and SYGVKD. Deletions cut 2 bases from V and 7 bases from J, with 15 bases between. The chain's CDR3 is CAISEGPERVNIQYF. The DNA of the CDR3 is TGTGCCATCAGTGAGGGTCCAGAGAGGGTTAACATTCAGTACTTC.

In its sample, this clonotype was seen a few times. The chain uses TRBV7-9 and TRBJ2-3; D possibly matches TRBD1 or TRBD2 (5 bases each). This CDR3 contains 15 residues. CDR1 SEHNR and CDR2 FQNEAQ come from the germline V gene (reference sequence). The V end lost 2 bases, the J end lost 2 bases, and 11 bases lay between the germline ends. The CDR3: CASSLLGPYTDTQYF. The CDR3 DNA sequence: TGTGCCAGCAGCTTATTGGGACCATACACAGATACGCAGTATTTT.

The chain is built from TRBV10-2 and TRBJ1-6; tentative D call: TRBD1 (6 bases). CDR1 WSHSY and CDR2 SAAADI come from the germline V gene. The CDR3 length is 16 residues. V lost 3 bases to trimming and J lost 5 bases, with 14 bases between them. For the CDR3, the DNA is TGCGCCAGCAGTGAAAATCGGGCAGGGGATAATTCACCCCTCCACTTT. Translated, it gives CASSENRAGDNSPLHF.

This clonotype was found a few times. This sequence joins TRBV21-1 and TRBJ1-1. TRBV21-1 has pseudogene status. This CDR3 has 13 amino acids. CDR3 DNA: TGTGCCAGCAGCGGCCGGACGGAGAGAAGGGCTTTCTTT. Residues: CASSGRTERRAFF.

This clonotype appeared a few times. J is TRBJ2-5 and V is TRBV5-1, with 7 bases matching TRBD1. Germline lookup yields CDR1 SGHRS and CDR2 YFSETQ. The trim removed 8 bases at V and 5 bases at J, leaving 12 bases unmatched. The CDR3 extends over 14 amino acids. CDR3 sequence: CASSTSGGLETQYF. CDR3 bases: TGCGCCAGTTCTACCTCAGGGGGTCTGGAGACCCAGTACTTC.

The V call is TRBV14, the J call TRBJ1-2; 11 bases agree with TRBD1. The CDR3 runs to 17 residues. Trimming at V came to 2 bases and at J to 0 bases, leaving 5 bases not matched to a gene. Per the germline V gene, CDR1 is SGHDN and CDR2 is FVKESK. CDR3 region: CASSQSRDRGTNYGYTF. CDR3 coding DNA: TGTGCCAGCAGCCAATCTCGGGACAGGGGGACTAACTATGGCTACACCTTC.

The V gene is TRBV5-6, the J gene TRBJ2-4, with D possibly TRBD2 on 6 matching bases. V was shortened by 1 base and J by 0 bases, with 11 bases between the two germline ends. Germline values: CDR1 SGHDT, CDR2 YYEEEE. The CDR3 consists of 16 residues. CDR3 sequence (DNA): TGTGCCAGCAGCTTGTGGGGGGAGGCAGCCAAAAACATTCAGTACTTC. This translates into CASSLWGEAAKNIQYF.

This clonotype was detected a few times. This chain links TRBV5-6 with TRBJ2-1, with 10 nucleotides matching TRBD2. This CDR3 is 16 amino acids long. Germline CDR1 reads SGHDT; CDR2 reads YYEEEE. Trimming at V came to 4 bases and at J to 5 bases, leaving 9 bases not matched to a gene. The CDR3 nucleotides are TGTGCCAGCAGCCGTCCCACTAGCGGGGAAAACAATGAGCAGTTCTTC. Amino acid sequence: CASSRPTSGENNEQFF.

In regard to this clonotype: A much larger clone is a single base away; this may be a read error. V and J are TRBV7-2 and TRBJ2-2; 9 bases match TRBD1. Looked up from germline, CDR1 is SGHTA and CDR2 is FQGNSA. CDR3 size: 15 residues. With 1 base clipped from V and 5 bases from J, the junction kept 2 bases outside the gene matches. CDR3 nucleotide sequence: TGTGCCAGCAGCTTAGTCGGACAGGGGACCGGGGAGCTGTTTTTT. As protein: CASSLVGQGTGELFF.